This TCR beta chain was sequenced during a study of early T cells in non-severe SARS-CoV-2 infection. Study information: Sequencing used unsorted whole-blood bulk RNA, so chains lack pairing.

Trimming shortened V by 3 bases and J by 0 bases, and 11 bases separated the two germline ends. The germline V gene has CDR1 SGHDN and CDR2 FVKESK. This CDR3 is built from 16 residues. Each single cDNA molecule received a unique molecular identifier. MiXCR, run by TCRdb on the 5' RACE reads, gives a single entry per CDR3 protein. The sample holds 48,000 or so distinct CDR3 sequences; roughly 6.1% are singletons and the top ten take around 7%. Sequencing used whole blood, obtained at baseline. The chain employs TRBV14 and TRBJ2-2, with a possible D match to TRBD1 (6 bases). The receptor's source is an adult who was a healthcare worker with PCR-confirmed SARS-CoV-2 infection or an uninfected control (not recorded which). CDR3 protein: CASSQRTVSNTGELFF. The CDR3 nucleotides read TGTGCCAGCAGCCAGAGGACAGTTTCGAACACCGGGGAGCTGTTTTTT.